Sequencing of this T cell receptor (beta chain) was carried out in a study of blood T cells in healthy people across ages. The study, taken as a whole, reports: Age brought a roughly linear fall in TCR beta diversity measured per million T cells. Versus aged donors, long-lived donors had higher diversity and more naive CD4+ cells. What prevented conclusive comparison of naive and antigen-experienced cells was that PBMCs were unsorted.

For this clonotype: Its specificity is not known.

Then a second PCR, running roughly 7 to 11 cycles, was carried out with a sample-barcoded 5' primer and a J-beta primer mix. Each cDNA molecule received a tag from a template-switch adaptor that had 12 random nucleotides. From the 5' RACE reads, TCRdb called clonotypes with MiXCR, one entry per CDR3 protein. Here the sample spans approximately 880,000 distinct CDR3 sequences, 45% to 50% being singletons. The V gene end was trimmed by 0 bases and the J gene end by 1 base; junction bases not matched to a gene: 1. Germline lookup yields CDR1 MGHRA and CDR2 YSYEKL. The CDR3 extends over 15 amino acids. The source is a man aged 30-40 years in good health. The chain carries TRBV4-1 and TRBJ2-5; 8 bases align to TRBD2. The sample taken for sequencing was blood. In nucleotides, the CDR3 is TGCGCCAGCAGCCAAGAAGGACTAGCCCAAGAGACCCAGTACTTC. Amino acid sequence: CASSQEGLAQETQYF.